The clone carrying this T cell receptor (beta chain) was counted a single time. This was the immunoSEQ v3.0 assay at survey level. Sequenced by immunoSEQ multiplex PCR; TCRdb stores in-frame clones only, minus some. The sample carries 25,000 to 40,000 clones, 95% to 97% recorded once. This sample was included in a study of long-term antiretroviral therapy in people with HIV. Germline V gene data show CDR1 as SGHRS and CDR2 as YFSETQ. Deletions cut 2 bases from V and 6 bases from J, with 12 bases between. The CDR3 is made up of 14 amino acids. The sample in question was unsorted PBMCs, obtained roughly 6.4 years after starting antiretroviral therapy. This TCR was recovered from a man younger than 40 with HIV. The rearrangement joins TRBV5-1 to TRBJ2-1, with D perhaps matching TRBD1 or TRBD2 (5 bases each). The CDR3 is CASSFGGPFNEQFF. Written as DNA, the CDR3 is TGCGCCAGCAGCTTTGGGGGACCGTTCAATGAGCAGTTCTTC. The variable domain in full, with the rest retrieved from reference TRBV5-1 and TRBJ2-1, is KAGVTQTPRYLIKTRGQQVTLSCSPISGHRSVSWYQQTPGQGLQFLFEYFSETQRNKGNFPGRFSGRQFSNSRSEMNVSTLELGDSALYLCASSFGGPFNEQFFGPGTRLTVL.